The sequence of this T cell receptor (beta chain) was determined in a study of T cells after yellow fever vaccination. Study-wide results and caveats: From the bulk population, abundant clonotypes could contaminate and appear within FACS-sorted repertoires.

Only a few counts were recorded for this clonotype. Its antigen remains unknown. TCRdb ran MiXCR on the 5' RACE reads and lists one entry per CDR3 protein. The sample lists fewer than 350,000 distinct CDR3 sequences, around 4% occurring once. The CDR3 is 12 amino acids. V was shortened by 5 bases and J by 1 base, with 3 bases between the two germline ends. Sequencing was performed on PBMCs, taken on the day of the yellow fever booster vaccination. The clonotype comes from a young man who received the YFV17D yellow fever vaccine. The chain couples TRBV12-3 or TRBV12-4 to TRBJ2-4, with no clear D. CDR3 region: CASSKAKNIQYF. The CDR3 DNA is TGTGCCAGCAGTAAGGCCAAAAACATTCAGTACTTC.